Below, 4 T cell receptor beta chains from the same sample are listed, as sequenced in a study of blood T cell repertoires in COVID-19. The method was immunoSEQ multiplex PCR; TCRdb's version includes in-frame clones alone and lacks a portion of them. The sample lists almost 250,000 clones; around nine tenths were seen once. Sequenced sample: PBMCs or T cells enriched from blood (not recorded which). The origin of the receptors is a young woman who had recovered from COVID-19.

The chain links TRBV15 to TRBJ2-3; D is uncertain. V was clipped by 0 bases and J by 0 bases, with 7 bases between them. CDR3 length: 15 amino acids. CDR1 and CDR2 (germline): LNHNV, YYDKDF (reference sequence). CDR3 loop: CATSREYGSTDTQYF. DNA of the CDR3: TGTGCCACCAGCAGAGAGTACGGTAGCACAGATACGCAGTATTTT.

This CDR3 is CASSYGQGAYEQYF. DNA of the CDR3: TGTGCCAGCAGTTACGGACAGGGGGCCTACGAGCAGTACTTC. The gene calls are TRBV6-6 and TRBJ2-7, with 10 bases that match TRBD1. CDR3 length: 14 amino acids. Trimming took 2 bases from V and 2 from J; bases not matched to a gene: 0. The V gene's germline CDR1 is MNHNY and CDR2 SVGAGI (reference sequence).

The chain has TRBV11-2 and TRBJ2-3; no clear D gene. Trimming took off 0 bases at V and 8 bases at J, with 9 bases between the two ends. Per the germline V gene, CDR1 is SGHAT and CDR2 is FQNNGV. CDR3 length: 13 amino acids. The CDR3 sequence is CASSLDGSATQYF. CDR3 bases: TGTGCCAGCAGCTTAGATGGCTCTGCTACGCAGTATTTT.

The rearrangement links TRBV21-1 to TRBJ1-1. TRBV21-1 is a documented pseudogene. The CDR3 is 14 residues long. The CDR3, as DNA: TGTGCCAGCAGCGCCCGGGGGAGGGTAAAGGCTGCTTTCTTT. Translating gives CASSARGRVKAAFF.